Detailed here is one T cell receptor (beta chain). The antigen is unknown. The CDR3 totals 14 residues. Deletions cut 2 bases from V and 3 bases from J, with 11 bases between. Germline assignment: CDR1 SNHLY and CDR2 FYNNEI. What was amplified from RNA transcripts were TCR beta CDR3 regions. In the first-round RT-PCR of the TCR CDR3, the HTBI primer set was used. Each CDR3 protein is one row after TCRdb ran MiXCR on the multiplex PCR reads. The sample includes about 610,000 distinct CDR3 sequences, approximately 15% of them seen just once. Exclusion of patients followed from uncontrolled infection, other autoimmune disease, pregnancy or lactation. From under 12 ml of fresh peripheral blood, PBMCs were isolated. The sample is drawn from a study of T cells in Graves' hyperthyroidism and ophthalmopathy. Study conclusions and caveats: Stable hyperthyroidism was told apart from ophthalmopathy by a model built on 13 V-J features.

This TCR was recovered from a woman aged 40 to 50 with Graves' ophthalmopathy. The sample was blood. The rearrangement uses TRBV2 and TRBJ2-7; no clear D. CDR3 DNA sequence: TGTGCCAGCAGTGAACTTTCATCGGTCTACGAGCAGTACTTC. Amino acids: CASSELSSVYEQYF.